A selection of T cell receptor beta chains follows, all from one sample in a study of shared clonotypes between healthy human individuals. Libraries were prepared by immunoSEQ multiplex PCR; TCRdb keeps only in-frame clonotypes and omits some of them. The sample shows some 2,000,000 clones, approximately 94% of them seen only once. Sequenced: naive CD4+ T cells sorted from blood. These receptors all stem from a man younger than 35 in good health. CDR3s include the opening cysteine and the closing phenylalanine or tryptophan. A D gene is named only where the DNA matches it firmly. Some rows mark clone size as missing; the rest say once, few, many or name a class of expanded clone.

.	18	TRBD1	TRBJ1-6	TRBV5-4	TGTGCCAGCAGCTTGGCCAGGACAGGAGGTCACTATAATTCACCCCTCCACTTT	CASSLARTGGHYNSPLHF
.	13	.	TRBJ2-7	TRBV6-1	TGTGCCAGCAGCCACCGGGACTCCCTCTGGCAGTACTTC	CASSHRDSLWQYF
.	12	.	TRBJ1-2	TRBV10-3	TGTGCCATCAGTGCATTGGGGGCTGGCTACACCTTC	CAISALGAGYTF
.	14	TRBD1	TRBJ2-5	TRBV6-1	TGTGCCAGCAGGAGACAGGGGGAATTACAGACCCAGTACTTC	CASRRQGELQTQYF
.	15	.	TRBJ2-2	TRBV6-5	TGTGCCAGCACCTCGGGGCCCGCGAACACCGGGGAGCTGTTTTTT	CASTSGPANTGELFF
.	16	.	TRBJ1-5	TRBV4-1	TGCGCCAGCAGCCTCCAGGCATGGGCTGGAAGTCAGCCCCAGCATTTT	CASSLQAWAGSQPQHF
.	15	.	TRBJ2-2	TRBV19	TGTGCCAGTACAGGGTCCGGCGGAATCACCGGGGAGCTGTTTTTT	CASTGSGGITGELFF
.	15	.	TRBJ1-5	TRBV7-2	TGTGCCAGCAGCTTATCGTTCGGGCCCAATCAGCCCCAGCATTTT	CASSLSFGPNQPQHF
.	15	TRBD2	TRBJ2-7	TRBV11-2	TGTGCCAGCAGCCCTTCGGCTAGCGGGGGCTACGAGCAGTACTTC	CASSPSASGGYEQYF
.	13	.	TRBJ2-7	TRBV27	TGTGCCAGCAGCCTAAGTGGCCCCTACGAGCAGTACTTC	CASSLSGPYEQYF
.	14	.	TRBJ1-6	TRBV30	TGTGCCTTGGACGGACAGTCTTATAATTCACCCCTCCACTTT	CALDGQSYNSPLHF
.	15	TRBD1	TRBJ2-1	TRBV7-9	TGTGCCAGCAGCCCCGGGACAGGGGCCTACAATGAGCAGTTCTTC	CASSPGTGAYNEQFF
.	12	.	TRBJ2-3	TRBV21-1	TGTGCCAGCAGCAAAGGACCAGATACGCAGTATTTT	CASSKGPDTQYF
once	14	TRBD1	TRBJ2-7	TRBV2	TGTGCCAGCAGTGGGACAGGGGGCGCGTACGAGCAGTACTTC	CASSGTGGAYEQYF
.	11	.	TRBJ2-1	TRBV18	TGTGCCAGCTCTCAGGGCGGAGAGCAGTTCTTC	CASSQGGEQFF
.	15	TRBD1	TRBJ1-2	TRBV6-5	TGTGCCAGCAGTATCACAGGGGGCGCGAACTATGGCTACACCTTC	CASSITGGANYGYTF
once	16	.	TRBJ2-1	TRBV6-5	TGTGCCAGCAGTTATGGGGGGCTAGCCGAGTACAATGAGCAGTTCTTC	CASSYGGLAEYNEQFF
.	15	.	TRBJ2-2	TRBV6-1	TGTGCCAGCAGTGAATCAGCAGGGTGGTCCGGGGAGCTGTTTTTT	CASSESAGWSGELFF
.	17	.	TRBJ2-2	TRBV25-1	TGTGCCAGCCCTGGACCAAAGTCTAGCGAGAACACCGGGGAGCTGTTTTTT	CASPGPKSSENTGELFF
.	12	TRBD1	TRBJ1-3	TRBV7-9	TGTGCCACGGGACAGGATGGAAACACCATATATTTT	CATGQDGNTIYF
once	16	.	TRBJ1-6	TRBV5-6	TGTGCCAGCAGCTTCTTGGACCGAAGATATAATTCACCCCTCCACTTT	CASSFLDRRYNSPLHF
few	14	TRBD1	TRBJ1-1	TRBV6-5	TGTGCCAGCAGTTTAGACAGGGTATACACTGAAGCTTTCTTT	CASSLDRVYTEAFF
.	14	TRBD1	TRBJ1-1	TRBV6-5	TGTGCCAGCAGCCGGGGACAGGGGGCCACTGAAGCTTTCTTT	CASSRGQGATEAFF
.	15	.	TRBJ2-7	TRBV14	TGTGCCAGCAGCCAAGATTCAGGGTTGGGCTACGAGCAGTACTTC	CASSQDSGLGYEQYF
.	18	TRBD2	TRBJ2-7	TRBV11-2	TGTGCCAGCAGCTTAGGTCTACTAGCGGGAGGGAAAGACTACGAGCAGTACTTC	CASSLGLLAGGKDYEQYF
once	15	.	TRBJ1-6	TRBV7-8	TGTGCCAGCAGCTTACGATCGGGAGGTAATTCACCCCTCCACTTT	CASSLRSGGNSPLHF
.	16	TRBD2	TRBJ2-5	TRBV29-1	TGCAGCGTCGTGGATTGGACTAGCGGGGCTGCGGGGACCCAGTACTTC	CSVVDWTSGAAGTQYF
once	12	.	TRBJ2-2	TRBV10-3	TGTGCCATCAGCGACCTCACCGGGGAGCTGTTTTTT	CAISDLTGELFF
.	14	.	TRBJ1-5	TRBV7-2	TGTGCCAGCAGCTTAGACAGAACAAATCAGCCCCAGCATTTT	CASSLDRTNQPQHF
.	16	.	TRBJ2-2	TRBV10-1	TGCGCCAGCAGTGACCCCGGGGGGCAAAACACCGGGGAGCTGTTTTTT	CASSDPGGQNTGELFF
.	15	.	TRBJ2-1	TRBV18	TGTGCCAGCTCCGGGGGAATCGGGTCCTACAATGAGCAGTTCTTC	CASSGGIGSYNEQFF
once	15	.	TRBJ1-3	TRBV4-3	TGCGCCAGCAGCCAGGGCGCGGGACCCGGAAACACCATATATTTT	CASSQGAGPGNTIYF
.	15	TRBD2	TRBJ2-2	TRBV5-4	TGTGCCAGCAGCTTGGGCGGGGGTTACACCGGGGAGCTGTTTTTT	CASSLGGGYTGELFF
.	13	.	TRBJ1-2	TRBV30	TGTGCCTGGAGTGGTCTCCCGAACTATGGCTACACCTTC	CAWSGLPNYGYTF
.	13	.	TRBJ1-1	TRBV5-1	TGCGCCAGCAGTGATACAGGGAACACTGAAGCTTTCTTT	CASSDTGNTEAFF
once	15	TRBD1	TRBJ2-7	TRBV4-1	TGCGCCAGCAGCATCCCGGGACAGGGCTTCTACGAGCAGTACTTC	CASSIPGQGFYEQYF
.	14	.	TRBJ2-7	TRBV18	TGTGCCAGCTCACCTGGGACAAGAACCTACGAGCAGTACTTC	CASSPGTRTYEQYF
.	15	.	TRBJ1-2	TRBV6-5	TGTGCCAGCAGTTACGGTCCTCCTAAGGGCTATGGCTACACCTTC	CASSYGPPKGYGYTF
.	14	.	TRBJ1-2	TRBV2	TGTGCCAGCAACGACTGGGGGGCTGGGGATGGCTACACCTTC	CASNDWGAGDGYTF
.	14	.	TRBJ2-5	TRBV6-6	TGTGCCAGCAGTTATGGGGGGGCAGAAGAGACCCAGTACTTC	CASSYGGAEETQYF
.	13	.	TRBJ1-2	TRBV7-2	TGTGCCAGCAGCTTATGGGACGGCGGTGGCTACACCTTC	CASSLWDGGGYTF
.	15	.	TRBJ2-1	TRBV11-2	TGTGCCAGCAGCTCTTACAGGGATTTCTACAATGAGCAGTTCTTC	CASSSYRDFYNEQFF
.	14	TRBD1	TRBJ1-3	TRBV7-7	TGTGCTAGCAGTTCAGGGACAGCTGGAAACACCATATATTTT	CASSSGTAGNTIYF
.	13	TRBD1	TRBJ1-2	TRBV19	TGTGCCAGTAGGGTGGGACAGAACTATGGCTACACCTTC	CASRVGQNYGYTF
.	11	.	TRBJ1-2	TRBV29-1	TGCAGCGTCGAGGGACGGTCTGGCTACACCTTC	CSVEGRSGYTF
.	16	TRBD2	TRBJ2-1	TRBV9	TGTGCCAGCAGCCAAGAAAGACTAGCGGGAGGGAATGAGCAGTTCTTC	CASSQERLAGGNEQFF
.	13	.	TRBJ1-1	TRBV29-1	TGCAGCGTTGTTTCATTAATGAACACTGAAGCTTTCTTT	CSVVSLMNTEAFF
.	14	.	TRBJ1-1	TRBV5-1	TGCGCCAGCAGCTTGGATCGGGGGAACACTGAAGCTTTCTTT	CASSLDRGNTEAFF
.	15	TRBD1	TRBJ2-3	TRBV7-2	TGTGCCAGCAGCTTAGGGGGACAGGTTACAGATACGCAGTATTTT	CASSLGGQVTDTQYF
.	12	.	TRBJ1-2	TRBV5-6	TGTGCCAGCAGCCAGAAGGACACTAAGAACACCTTC	CASSQKDTKNTF